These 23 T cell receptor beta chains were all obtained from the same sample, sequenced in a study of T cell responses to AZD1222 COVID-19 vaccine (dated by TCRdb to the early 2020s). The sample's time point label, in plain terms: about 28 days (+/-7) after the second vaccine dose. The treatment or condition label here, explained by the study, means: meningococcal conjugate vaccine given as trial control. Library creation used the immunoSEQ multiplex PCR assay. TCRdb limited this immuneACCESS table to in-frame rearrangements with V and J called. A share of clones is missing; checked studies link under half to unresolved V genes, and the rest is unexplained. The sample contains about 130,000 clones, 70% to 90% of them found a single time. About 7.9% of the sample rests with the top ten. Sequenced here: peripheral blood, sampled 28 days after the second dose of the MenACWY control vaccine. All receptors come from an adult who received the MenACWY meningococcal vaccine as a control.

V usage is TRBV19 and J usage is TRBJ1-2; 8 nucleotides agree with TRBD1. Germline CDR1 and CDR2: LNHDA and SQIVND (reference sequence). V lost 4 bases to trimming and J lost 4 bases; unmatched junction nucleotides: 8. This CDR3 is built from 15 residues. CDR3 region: CASSTGDRRSYGYTF. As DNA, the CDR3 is TGTGCCAGTAGTACCGGGGACAGGCGTAGCTATGGCTACACCTTC.

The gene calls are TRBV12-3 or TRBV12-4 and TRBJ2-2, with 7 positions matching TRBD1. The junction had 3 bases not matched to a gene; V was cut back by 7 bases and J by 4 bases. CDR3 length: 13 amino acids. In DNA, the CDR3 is TGTGCCAGCACCCGGGACAGCACCGGGGAGCTGTTTTTT. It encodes CASTRDSTGELFF.

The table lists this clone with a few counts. The CDR3 sequence: CASSQVEAANTEAFF. For the CDR3, the DNA is TGCGCCAGCAGCCAAGTAGAGGCGGCGAACACTGAAGCTTTCTTT. V is TRBV4-1 and J is TRBJ1-1; D call uncertain. This CDR3 is built from 15 residues. The germline V gene has CDR1 MGHRA and CDR2 YSYEKL. V was clipped by 1 base and J by 1 base, with 10 bases between them.

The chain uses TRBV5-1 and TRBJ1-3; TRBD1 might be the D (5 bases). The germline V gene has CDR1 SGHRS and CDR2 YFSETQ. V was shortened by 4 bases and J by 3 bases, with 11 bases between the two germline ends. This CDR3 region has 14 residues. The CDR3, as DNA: TGCGCCAGCAGCATAAAGGGGATTGGAAACACCATATATTTT. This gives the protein CASSIKGIGNTIYF. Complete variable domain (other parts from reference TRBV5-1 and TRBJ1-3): KAGVTQTPRYLIKTRGQQVTLSCSPISGHRSVSWYQQTPGQGLQFLFEYFSETQRNKGNFPGRFSGRQFSNSRSEMNVSTLELGDSALYLCASSIKGIGNTIYFGEGSWLTVV.

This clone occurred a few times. In DNA, the CDR3 is TGTGCCAGCAGTTACACAGGGGGGAACACTGAAGCTTTCTTT. Residues: CASSYTGGNTEAFF. The chain has TRBV6-2 or TRBV6-3 and TRBJ1-1; TRBD1 agrees at 8 bases. V lost 2 bases, J lost 1 base, and 0 bases stayed unmatched. This CDR3 has 14 residues. Germline V gene lookup returns CDR1 MNHEY and CDR2 SVGEGT.

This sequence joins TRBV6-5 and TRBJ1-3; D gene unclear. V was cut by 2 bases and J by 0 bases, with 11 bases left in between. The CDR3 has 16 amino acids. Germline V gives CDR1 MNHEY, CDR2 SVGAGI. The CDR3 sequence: CASSYLGRNSGNTIYF. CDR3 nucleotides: TGTGCCAGCAGTTACCTGGGCCGGAACTCTGGAAACACCATATATTTT.

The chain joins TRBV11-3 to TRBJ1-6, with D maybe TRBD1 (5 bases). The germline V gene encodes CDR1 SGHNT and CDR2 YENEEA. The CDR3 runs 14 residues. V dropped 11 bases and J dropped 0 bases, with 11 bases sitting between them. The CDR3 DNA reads TGTGCCCAAATCAGGGTCTCCTATAATTCACCCCTCCACTTT. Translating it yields CAQIRVSYNSPLHF.

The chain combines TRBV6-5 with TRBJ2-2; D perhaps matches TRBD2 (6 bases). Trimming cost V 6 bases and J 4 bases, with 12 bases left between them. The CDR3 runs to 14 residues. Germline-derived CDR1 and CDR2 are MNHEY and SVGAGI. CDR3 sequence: CASSLLASTGELFF. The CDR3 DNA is TGTGCCAGCAGCCTACTAGCATCCACCGGGGAGCTGTTTTTT.

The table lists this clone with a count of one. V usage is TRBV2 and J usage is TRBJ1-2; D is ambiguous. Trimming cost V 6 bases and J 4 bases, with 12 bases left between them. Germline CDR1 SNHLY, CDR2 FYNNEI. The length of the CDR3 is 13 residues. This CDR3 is CASSADGFYGYTF. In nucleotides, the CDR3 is TGTGCCAGCAGCGCGGACGGATTCTATGGCTACACCTTC.

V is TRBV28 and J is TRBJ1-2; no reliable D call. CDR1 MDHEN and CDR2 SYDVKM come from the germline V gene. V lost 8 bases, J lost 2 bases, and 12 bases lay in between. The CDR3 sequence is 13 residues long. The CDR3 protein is CASWGWGNYGYTF. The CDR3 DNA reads TGTGCCAGCTGGGGTTGGGGAAACTATGGCTACACCTTC.

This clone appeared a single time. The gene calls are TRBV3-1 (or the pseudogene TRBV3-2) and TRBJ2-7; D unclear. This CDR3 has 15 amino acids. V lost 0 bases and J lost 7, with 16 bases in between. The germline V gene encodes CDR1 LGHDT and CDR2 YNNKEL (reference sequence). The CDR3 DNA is TGTGCCAGCAGCCAAGAAGGAACCCTGCGGTGGGAGCAGTACTTC. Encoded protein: CASSQEGTLRWEQYF.

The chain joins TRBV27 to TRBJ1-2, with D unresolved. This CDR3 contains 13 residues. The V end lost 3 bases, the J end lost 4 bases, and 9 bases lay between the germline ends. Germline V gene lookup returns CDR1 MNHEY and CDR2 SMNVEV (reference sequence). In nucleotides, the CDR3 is TGTGCCAGCAGTTTGCGAGATAGCTATGGCTACACCTTC. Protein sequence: CASSLRDSYGYTF.

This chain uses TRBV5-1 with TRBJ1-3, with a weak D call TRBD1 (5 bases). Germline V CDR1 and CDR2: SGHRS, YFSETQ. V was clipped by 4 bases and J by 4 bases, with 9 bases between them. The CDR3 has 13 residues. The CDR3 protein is CASSGTEGNTIYF. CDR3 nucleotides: TGCGCCAGCAGCGGGACGGAGGGAAACACCATATATTTT. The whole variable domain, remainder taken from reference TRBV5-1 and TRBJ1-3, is KAGVTQTPRYLIKTRGQQVTLSCSPISGHRSVSWYQQTPGQGLQFLFEYFSETQRNKGNFPGRFSGRQFSNSRSEMNVSTLELGDSALYLCASSGTEGNTIYFGEGSWLTVV.

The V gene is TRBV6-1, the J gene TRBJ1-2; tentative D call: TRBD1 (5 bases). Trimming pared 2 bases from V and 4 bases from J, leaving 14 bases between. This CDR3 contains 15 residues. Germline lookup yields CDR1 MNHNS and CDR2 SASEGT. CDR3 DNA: TGTGCCAGCAGTGAAAGGCTCCAAACAGGCTATGGCTACACCTTC. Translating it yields CASSERLQTGYGYTF.

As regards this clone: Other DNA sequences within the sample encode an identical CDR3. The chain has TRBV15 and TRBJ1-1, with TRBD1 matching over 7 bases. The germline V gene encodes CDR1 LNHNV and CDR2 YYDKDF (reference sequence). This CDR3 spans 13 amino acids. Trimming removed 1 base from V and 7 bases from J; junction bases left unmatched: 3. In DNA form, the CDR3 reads TGTGCCACCAGCAGAGGAGGGGGCGGTGAAGCTTTCTTT. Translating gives CATSRGGGGEAFF.

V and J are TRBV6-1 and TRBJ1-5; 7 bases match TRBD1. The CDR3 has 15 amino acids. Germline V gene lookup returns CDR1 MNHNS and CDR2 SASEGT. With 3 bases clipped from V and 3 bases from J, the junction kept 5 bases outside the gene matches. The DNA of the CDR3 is TGTGCCAGCAGTGAGGCAGGGGGGGACAATCAGCCCCAGCATTTT. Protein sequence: CASSEAGGDNQPQHF.

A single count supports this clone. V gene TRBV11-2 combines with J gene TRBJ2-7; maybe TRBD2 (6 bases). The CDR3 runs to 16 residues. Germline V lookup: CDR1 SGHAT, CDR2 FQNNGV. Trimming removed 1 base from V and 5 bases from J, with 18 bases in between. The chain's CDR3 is CASSLAGVRSYNEQYF. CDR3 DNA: TGTGCCAGCAGCTTAGCGGGGGTGCGGTCCTATAACGAGCAGTACTTC.

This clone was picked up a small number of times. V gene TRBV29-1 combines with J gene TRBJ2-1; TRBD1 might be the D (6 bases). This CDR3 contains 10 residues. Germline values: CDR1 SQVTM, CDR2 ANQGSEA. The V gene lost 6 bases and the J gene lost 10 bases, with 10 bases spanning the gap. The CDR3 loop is CSVQGREQFF. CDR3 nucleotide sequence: TGCAGCGTACAGGGCAGGGAGCAGTTCTTC.

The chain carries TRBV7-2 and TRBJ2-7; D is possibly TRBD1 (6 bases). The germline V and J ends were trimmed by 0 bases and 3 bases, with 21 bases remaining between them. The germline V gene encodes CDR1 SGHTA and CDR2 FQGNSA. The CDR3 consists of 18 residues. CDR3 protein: CASSLAPPAATGYYEQYF. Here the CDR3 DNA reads TGTGCCAGCAGCTTAGCCCCTCCGGCGGCGACAGGTTACTACGAGCAGTACTTC.

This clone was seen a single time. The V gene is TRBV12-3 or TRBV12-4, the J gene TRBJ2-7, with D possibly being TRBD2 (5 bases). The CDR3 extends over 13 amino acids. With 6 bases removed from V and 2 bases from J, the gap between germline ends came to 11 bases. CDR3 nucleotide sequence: TGTGCCAGCAGCCCCAGCGGCCCCTACGAGCAGTACTTC. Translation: CASSPSGPYEQYF.

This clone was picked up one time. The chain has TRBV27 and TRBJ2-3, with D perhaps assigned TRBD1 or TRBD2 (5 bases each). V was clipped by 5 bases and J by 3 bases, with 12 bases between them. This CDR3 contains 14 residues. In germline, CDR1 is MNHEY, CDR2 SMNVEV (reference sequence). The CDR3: CASSMGRKTDTQYF. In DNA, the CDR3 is TGTGCCAGCAGTATGGGACGGAAGACAGATACGCAGTATTTT.

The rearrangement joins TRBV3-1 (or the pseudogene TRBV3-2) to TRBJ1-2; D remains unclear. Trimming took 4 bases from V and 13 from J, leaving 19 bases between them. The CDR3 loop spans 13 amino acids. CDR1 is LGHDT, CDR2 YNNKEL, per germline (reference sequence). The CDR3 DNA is TGTGCCAGCAGCCCCTCTAGAGAGGCCCTACTCACCTTC. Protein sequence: CASSPSREALLTF.

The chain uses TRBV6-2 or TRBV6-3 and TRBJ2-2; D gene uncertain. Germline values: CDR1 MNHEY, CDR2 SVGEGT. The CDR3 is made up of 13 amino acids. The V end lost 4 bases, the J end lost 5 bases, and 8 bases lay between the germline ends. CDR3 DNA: TGTGCCAGCAGTTTGCTGGGGACCGGGGAGCTGTTTTTT. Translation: CASSLLGTGELFF.